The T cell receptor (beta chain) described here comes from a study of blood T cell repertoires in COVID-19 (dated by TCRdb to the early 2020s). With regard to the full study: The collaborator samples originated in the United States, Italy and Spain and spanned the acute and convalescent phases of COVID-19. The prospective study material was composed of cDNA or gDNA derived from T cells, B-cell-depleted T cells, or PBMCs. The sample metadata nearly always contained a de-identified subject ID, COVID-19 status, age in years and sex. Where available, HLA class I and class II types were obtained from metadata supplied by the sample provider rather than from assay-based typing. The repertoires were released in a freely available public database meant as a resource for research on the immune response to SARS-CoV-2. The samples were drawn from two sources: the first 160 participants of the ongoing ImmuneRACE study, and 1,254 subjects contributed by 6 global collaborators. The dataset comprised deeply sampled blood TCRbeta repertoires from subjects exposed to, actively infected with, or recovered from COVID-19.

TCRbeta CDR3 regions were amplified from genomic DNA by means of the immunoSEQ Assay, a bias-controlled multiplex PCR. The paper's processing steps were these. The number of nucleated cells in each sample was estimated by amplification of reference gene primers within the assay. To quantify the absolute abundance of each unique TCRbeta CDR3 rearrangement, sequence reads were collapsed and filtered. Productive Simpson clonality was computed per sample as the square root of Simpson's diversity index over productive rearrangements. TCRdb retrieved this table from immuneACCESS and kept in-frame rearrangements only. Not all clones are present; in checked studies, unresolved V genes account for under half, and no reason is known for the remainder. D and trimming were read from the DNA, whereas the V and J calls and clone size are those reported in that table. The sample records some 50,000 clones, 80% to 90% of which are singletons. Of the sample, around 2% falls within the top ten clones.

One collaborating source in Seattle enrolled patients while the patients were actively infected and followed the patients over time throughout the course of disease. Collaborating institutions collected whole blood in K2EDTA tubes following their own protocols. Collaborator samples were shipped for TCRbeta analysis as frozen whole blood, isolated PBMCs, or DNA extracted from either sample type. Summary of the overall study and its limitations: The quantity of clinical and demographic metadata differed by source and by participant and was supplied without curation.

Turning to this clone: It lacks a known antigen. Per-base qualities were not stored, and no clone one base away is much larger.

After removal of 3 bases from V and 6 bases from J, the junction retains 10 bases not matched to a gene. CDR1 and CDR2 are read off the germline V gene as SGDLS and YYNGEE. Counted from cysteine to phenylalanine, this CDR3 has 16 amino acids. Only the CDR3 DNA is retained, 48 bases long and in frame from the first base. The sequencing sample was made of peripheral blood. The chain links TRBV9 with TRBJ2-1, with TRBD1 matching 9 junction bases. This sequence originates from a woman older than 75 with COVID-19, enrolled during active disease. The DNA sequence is TGTGCCAGCAGCGCTACCGGGACAGGGTTCGGCAATGAGCAGTTCTTC. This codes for CASSATGTGFGNEQFF.